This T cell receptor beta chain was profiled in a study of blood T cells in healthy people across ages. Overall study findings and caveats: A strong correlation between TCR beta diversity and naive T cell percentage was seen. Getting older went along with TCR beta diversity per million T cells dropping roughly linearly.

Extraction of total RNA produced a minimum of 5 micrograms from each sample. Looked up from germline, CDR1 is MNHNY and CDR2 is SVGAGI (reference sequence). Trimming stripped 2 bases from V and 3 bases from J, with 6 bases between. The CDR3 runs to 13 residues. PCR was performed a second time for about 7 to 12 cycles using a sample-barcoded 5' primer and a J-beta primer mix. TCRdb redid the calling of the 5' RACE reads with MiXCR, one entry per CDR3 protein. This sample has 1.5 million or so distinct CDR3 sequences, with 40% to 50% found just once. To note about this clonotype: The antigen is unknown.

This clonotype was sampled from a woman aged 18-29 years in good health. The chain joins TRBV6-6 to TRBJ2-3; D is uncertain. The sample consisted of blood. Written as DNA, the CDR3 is TGTGCCAGCAGTTACCTTAGGACAGATACGCAGTATTTT. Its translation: CASSYLRTDTQYF.